These 7 T cell receptor beta chains originate from one sample sequenced in a study of blood T cell repertoires in COVID-19. Only in-frame clones appear in the TCRdb table, and some are missing; sequencing was by immunoSEQ multiplex PCR. The sample includes 350,000 to 450,000 clones, 80% to 95% of them seen just once. Sample: PBMCs or T cells enriched from blood (not recorded which). The receptors stem from a woman in her 40s who had been exposed to COVID-19.

In its sample, this clone was seen once. The gene calls are TRBV27 and TRBJ1-1; D might be TRBD1 (5 bases). This CDR3 spans 14 amino acids. Trimming took 5 bases from V and 5 from J, leaving 15 bases between them. Germline values: CDR1 MNHEY, CDR2 SMNVEV (reference sequence). CDR3 loop: CASSRLLGGTEAFF. In DNA, the CDR3 is TGTGCCAGCAGTCGACTGTTGGGGGGTACTGAAGCTTTCTTT.

The chain uses TRBV19 and TRBJ1-4, with D possibly TRBD1 on 6 matching bases. Trimming shortened V by 4 bases and J by 3 bases, and 9 bases separated the two germline ends. The germline gives CDR1 LNHDA, CDR2 SQIVND (reference sequence). The CDR3 has 14 amino acids. CDR3 nucleotide sequence: TGTGCCAGTAGTACACAGGGAGCTAATGAAAAACTGTTTTTT. Translation: CASSTQGANEKLFF.

This chain links TRBV5-5 with TRBJ2-7; 13 bases align to TRBD2. The germline CDR1 and CDR2 sequences are SGHKS and YYEKEE (reference sequence). The junction had 4 bases not matched to a gene; V was cut back by 5 bases and J by 5 bases. The CDR3 runs to 14 residues. The CDR3 here is CASRRTSGSDEQYF. The CDR3 region has the DNA TGTGCCAGCAGAAGGACTAGCGGGAGTGACGAGCAGTACTTC. Supplemented by reference TRBV5-5 and TRBJ2-7, the full variable domain reads DAGVTQSPTHLIKTRGQQVTLRCSPISGHKSVSWYQQVLGQGPQFIFQYYEKEERGRGNFPDRFSARQFPNYSSELNVNALLLGDSALYLCASRRTSGSDEQYFGPGTRLTVT.

This clone was detected once. V is TRBV4-3 and J is TRBJ2-3, with D unclear. V was trimmed by 4 bases and J by 1 base, leaving 15 bases between them. Germline lookup yields CDR1 LGHNA and CDR2 YSLEER. This CDR3 has 16 residues. The CDR3 DNA sequence: TGCGCCAGCAGCCGAGAGGCCGGTGAGGGCACAGATACGCAGTATTTT. Residues: CASSREAGEGTDTQYF.

This sequence joins TRBV6-5 and TRBJ1-2, with D possibly TRBD1 on 5 matching bases. Trimming pared 2 bases from V and 4 bases from J, leaving 8 bases between. From germline, CDR1 is MNHEY and CDR2 SVGAGI. This CDR3 is 13 amino acids long. The CDR3 loop is CASSYRDSYGYTF. As DNA, the CDR3 is TGTGCCAGCAGTTACCGCGACAGCTATGGCTACACCTTC.

The chain links TRBV18 to TRBJ2-7; tentative D call: TRBD1 (6 bases). V lost 2 bases and J 6 bases, leaving 17 bases between the germline ends. Germline assignment: CDR1 KGHSH and CDR2 LQKENI. This CDR3 has 15 amino acids. The DNA of the CDR3 is TGTGCCAGCTCACCAACGGGACACCTTGCCCTCGAGCAGTACTTC. As protein: CASSPTGHLALEQYF.

V usage is TRBV7-8 and J usage is TRBJ1-1; D not resolved. Germline-derived CDR1 and CDR2 are SGHVS and FQNEAQ. Deletions cut 1 base from V and 5 bases from J, with 8 bases between. This CDR3 has 13 amino acids. The CDR3 reads CASSLVRETEAFF. CDR3 DNA sequence: TGTGCCAGCAGCTTAGTCCGGGAGACTGAAGCTTTCTTT. Complete variable domain (other parts from reference TRBV7-8 and TRBJ1-1): GAGVSQSPRYKVAKRGQDVALRCDPISGHVSLFWYQQALGQGPEFLTYFQNEAQLDKSGLPSDRFFAERPEGSVSTLKIQRTQQEDSAVYLCASSLVRETEAFFGQGTRLTVV.